The following is a T cell receptor beta chain sequence with its context. The target antigen is unknown. The sample comes from a study of T-cell memory formation after mild COVID-19. Study-level findings and limits: Contracting CD4+ clones were located mainly in CM and EM, and CD8+ clones in EMRA.

TCRdb reanalysed the 5' RACE reads using MiXCR and keeps one entry per CDR3 protein. Seen here are 65,000 to 95,000 distinct CDR3 sequences, roughly 13% observed once, and the top ten hold about 40%. The V gene lost 2 bases and the J gene lost 12 bases, with 17 bases spanning the gap. Germline CDR1 and CDR2: SEHNR and FQNEAQ (reference sequence). The CDR3 spans 14 residues. The chain links TRBV7-9 to TRBJ2-1; unclear D gene. This TCR was recovered from a man between 18 and 35 years old who had mild COVID-19 (a few samples of this study predate the infection). Cell type and time point are not known. Sample: PBMCs or a T cell subset sorted from them (not recorded which). As DNA, the CDR3 is TGTGCCAGCAGCTTAACGACTCCTAACCCGGGGCAGTTCTTC. Translating gives CASSLTTPNPGQFF. The full variable domain, in which reference TRBV7-9 and TRBJ2-1 provide the parts outside the CDR3, is DTGVSQNPRHKITKRGQNVTFRCDPISEHNRLYWYRQTLGQGPEFLTYFQNEAQLEKSRLLSDRFSAERPKGSFSTLEIQRTEQGDSAMYLCASSLTTPNPGQFFGPGTRLTVL.